This T cell receptor (beta chain) comes out of a study of regulatory T cells in long-lasting Graves disease. Time point indicated: persistent/refractory GD, antithyroid drugs over 5 years with positive TRAb. Scientists built the TCR library using RNA that was extracted from PBMCs. In this sample, this clonotype turned up many times. Germline loops: CDR1 SGHAT, CDR2 FQNNGV. The CDR3 sequence is 15 residues long. Trimming at V came to 1 base and at J to 5 bases, leaving 4 bases not matched to a gene. Arm-PCR with iRepertoire HTBI primers amplified the CDR3 regions for these TCR beta libraries. Using its own MiXCR run on the multiplex PCR reads, TCRdb lists one record per CDR3 protein. The sample comprises under 500,000 distinct CDR3 sequences, 20% to 25% of which are singletons, and less than 25% rests with the top ten.

The sample was peripheral blood mononuclear cells (PBMCs), taken when the disease was refractory, from a patient treated with antithyroid drugs. V gene TRBV11-2 combines with J gene TRBJ2-2; 7 bases map to TRBD2. The clonotype comes from a female donor with Graves disease. The CDR3, as DNA: TGTGCCAGCAGCTTAGCGGGAGCGGGGACCGGGGAGCTGTTTTTT. Its translation is CASSLAGAGTGELFF. Looking up the rest from reference TRBV11-2 and TRBJ2-2 gives the full variable domain: EAGVAQSPRYKIIEKRQSVAFWCNPISGHATLYWYQQILGQGPKLLIQFQNNGVVDDSQLPKDRFSAERLKGVDSTLKIQPAKLEDSAVYLCASSLAGAGTGELFFGEGSRLTVL.